The source of this T cell receptor beta chain is a study of T cells in Graves' hyperthyroidism and ophthalmopathy. The study, taken as a whole, reports: Most expanded thyroid clonotypes above 0.001 also appeared in blood. Stable hyperthyroidism was told apart from ophthalmopathy by a model built on 13 V-J features. Ophthalmopathy was identified by the model a median approximately six months ahead of onset.

Germline trimming cut 7 bases from V and 4 bases from J; bases unmatched to any gene: 7. This CDR3 has 15 residues. The germline CDR1 and CDR2 sequences are DFQATT and SNEGSKA (reference sequence). The TCR beta CDR3 regions underwent amplification using RNA transcripts as the source. Initially, a first-round RT-PCR of the TCR CDR3 employed the HTBI primer set. In TCRdb, the multiplex PCR reads were re-called with MiXCR into one record per CDR3 protein. The sample yields approximately 690,000 distinct CDR3 sequences, under 25% seen once. Notes on this clonotype: Antigen: not known. A much larger clone sits a single nucleotide away, making a read error possible.

The chain is built from TRBV20-1 and TRBJ2-3; the match to TRBD2 covers 14 bases. The receptor comes from a man aged 25 to 45 with Graves' ophthalmopathy. Sequenced: blood. The CDR3 DNA reads as TGCAGTGTCGCCGGACTAGCGGGAGGTGCAGATACGCAGTATTTT. Residues: CSVAGLAGGADTQYF.